The 2 T cell receptor beta chains below all came from one sample that was sequenced in a study of shared clonotypes between healthy human individuals. TCRdb's copy holds only in-frame clones and misses some; the assay was immunoSEQ multiplex PCR. Of 110,000 or so clones listed, about 62% are singletons. The sequencing input was memory CD8+ T cells sorted from blood. Subset in this sample: CD45RO+ cells pooled with CCR7-negative TemRA cells. The receptors come from a woman in her twenties or thirties in good health.

The V and J genes are TRBV13 and TRBJ1-1; D unclear. Germline V gene lookup returns CDR1 PRHDT and CDR2 FYEKMQ (reference sequence). This CDR3 region has 14 residues. V was trimmed by 2 bases and J by 1 base, leaving 8 bases between them. The CDR3 here is CASSLWIANTEAFF. As DNA, the CDR3 is TGTGCCAGCAGCTTATGGATAGCGAACACTGAAGCTTTCTTT.

The J gene is TRBJ2-1, the V gene TRBV5-4; 10 bases line up with TRBD2. CDR1 is SGHNT and CDR2 is YYREEE in the germline V gene (reference sequence). CDR3 size: 16 residues. V trimming: 4 bases; J trimming: 6 bases; junction bases outside the gene matches: 10. The CDR3 region is CASSQDASGSGNEQFF. Written as DNA, the CDR3 is TGTGCCAGCAGCCAAGACGCTAGCGGGAGCGGCAATGAGCAGTTCTTC.